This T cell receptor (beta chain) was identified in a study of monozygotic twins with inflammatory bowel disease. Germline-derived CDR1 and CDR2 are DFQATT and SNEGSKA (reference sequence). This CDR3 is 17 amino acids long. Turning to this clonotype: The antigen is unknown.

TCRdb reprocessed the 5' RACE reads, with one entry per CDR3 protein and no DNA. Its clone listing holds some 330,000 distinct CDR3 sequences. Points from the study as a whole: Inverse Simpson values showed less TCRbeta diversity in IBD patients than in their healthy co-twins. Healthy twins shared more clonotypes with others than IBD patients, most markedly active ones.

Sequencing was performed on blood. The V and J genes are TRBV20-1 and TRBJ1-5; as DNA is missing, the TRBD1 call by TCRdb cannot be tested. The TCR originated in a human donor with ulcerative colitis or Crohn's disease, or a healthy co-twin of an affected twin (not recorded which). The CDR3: CSASGGTGFSGNQPQHF.